A single sample is the source of the 32 T cell receptor beta chains below, sequenced in a study of cytomegalovirus exposure and HLA in healthy donors. Method: immunoSEQ multiplex PCR; TCRdb's copy keeps in-frame clones and lacks some. The sample has approximately 200,000 clones; 70% to 85% are singletons. Sequenced: PBMCs. These receptors were obtained from a young woman in good health and CMV-seropositive.

The V call is TRBV10-3, the J call TRBJ2-2; 10 nucleotides agree with TRBD1. V shed 6 bases and J 3 bases; nucleotides not matched to a gene: 10. Germline V gives CDR1 ENHRY, CDR2 SYGVKD. This CDR3 comprises 17 residues. The CDR3, as DNA: TGTGCCATCAGGGGGGACAGGGGTTTAGCGGACACCGGGGAGCTGTTTTTT. Amino acid sequence: CAIRGDRGLADTGELFF.

This chain connects TRBV2 to TRBJ2-1, with D possibly matching TRBD1 (6 bases). Per the germline V gene, CDR1 is SNHLY and CDR2 is FYNNEI. The CDR3 sequence is 15 residues long. Between the trimmed V and J ends, which lost 3 bases and 5 bases, there was a span of 14 bases. DNA for the CDR3: TGTGCCAGCAGTGAGGTCACAGGGAAAGACAATGAGCAGTTCTTC. This codes for CASSEVTGKDNEQFF.

This chain uses TRBV28 with TRBJ2-1; the match to TRBD2 covers 11 bases. J was trimmed by 4 bases and V by 4 bases; bases with no gene match: 12. This CDR3 region has 18 residues. Germline assignment: CDR1 MDHEN and CDR2 SYDVKM. The CDR3 region is CASSSHSLSGREYNEQFF. The CDR3 coding sequence is TGTGCCAGCAGTTCCCATTCCCTTAGCGGGAGGGAGTACAATGAGCAGTTCTTC.

The chain recombines TRBV2 with TRBJ2-7, with 9 bases lining up with TRBD2. The CDR3 loop spans 14 amino acids. Germline values: CDR1 SNHLY, CDR2 FYNNEI. V was clipped by 4 bases and J by 6 bases; unmatched bases: 7. CDR3 amino acids: CASSGAGGPREQYF. As DNA, the CDR3 is TGTGCCAGCAGTGGGGCGGGAGGGCCCCGCGAGCAGTACTTC.

This chain links TRBV29-1 with TRBJ2-5; 7 nucleotides agree with TRBD1. Looked up from germline, CDR1 is SQVTM and CDR2 is ANQGSEA. V gave up 5 bases and J gave up 7 bases; unmatched junction bases: 10. The length of the CDR3 is 13 residues. The CDR3 here is CSVSGTVRGTQYF. CDR3 DNA: TGCAGCGTTTCTGGGACAGTGAGAGGGACCCAGTACTTC. The full variable domain, completed using reference TRBV29-1 and TRBJ2-5, is SAVISQKPSRDICQRGTSLTIQCQVDSQVTMMFWYRQQPGQSLTLIATANQGSEATYESGFVIDKFPISRPNLTFSTLTVSNMSPEDSSIYLCSVSGTVRGTQYFGPGTRLLVL.

This clone was observed a few times. The rearrangement uses TRBV28 and TRBJ1-2; 7 positions agree with TRBD1. Trimming at V came to 4 bases and at J to 6 bases, leaving 8 bases not matched to a gene. Germline V CDR1 and CDR2: MDHEN, SYDVKM. The length of the CDR3 is 14 residues. CDR3 in amino acids: CASSSPDRANGYTF. The CDR3 nucleotides read TGTGCCAGCAGTTCCCCAGACAGGGCAAATGGCTACACCTTC.

The J gene is TRBJ1-2, the V gene TRBV10-3, with 7 bases matching TRBD1. The germline gives CDR1 ENHRY, CDR2 SYGVKD. The junction had 10 bases not matched to a gene; V was cut back by 10 bases and J by 5 bases. The CDR3 has 13 residues. The chain's CDR3 is CATRGTAIYGYTF. The CDR3 coding sequence is TGTGCCACGCGTGGGACAGCGATTTATGGCTACACCTTC.

This clone was counted only a few times. This chain joins TRBV11-2 and TRBJ2-1; weak D call: TRBD2 (6 bases). From germline, CDR1 is SGHAT and CDR2 FQNNGV. The CDR3 is 15 residues long. V lost 3 bases and J lost 5, with 14 bases in between. The CDR3 loop is CASSFDGGIHNEQFF. The CDR3 coding sequence is TGTGCCAGCAGCTTTGATGGCGGGATCCACAATGAGCAGTTCTTC.

About this clone itself: The junction and the germline gene differ at one end; a read error may be behind it. The gene calls are TRBV19 and TRBJ2-1, with 14 bases fitting TRBD2. Germline CDR1 and CDR2: LNHDA and SQIVND (reference sequence). This CDR3 has 18 residues. CDR3 DNA sequence: TGTGCCAGTAGCATAGTAGGGGGACTAGCGGGGGCTCACAATGAGCAGTTCTTC. Residues: CASSIVGGLAGAHNEQFF.

The CDR3 DNA follows: TGTGCCAGCAGCGCGACGGGACAGGGTAATCAGCCCCAGCATTTT. Translating gives CASSATGQGNQPQHF. The chain recombines TRBV9 with TRBJ1-5; 9 bases fit TRBD1. Looked up from germline, CDR1 is SGDLS and CDR2 is YYNGEE. Unmatched junction bases numbered 5, after V lost 3 bases and J lost 4 bases. There are 15 residues in the CDR3. Full variable domain (rest looked up from reference TRBV9 and TRBJ1-5): DSGVTQTPKHLITATGQRVTLRCSPRSGDLSVYWYQQSLDQGLQFLIQYYNGEERAKGNILERFSAQQFPDLHSELNLSSLELGDSALYFCASSATGQGNQPQHFGDGTRLSIL.

The chain recombines TRBV20-1 with TRBJ2-7; D remains ambiguous. CDR1 is DFQATT and CDR2 is SNEGSKA in the germline V gene (reference sequence). Trimming shortened V by 6 bases and J by 3 bases, and 9 bases separated the two germline ends. The CDR3 sequence is 11 residues long. CDR3 in amino acids: CSASGDYEQYF. Here the CDR3 DNA reads TGCAGTGCCTCGGGTGACTACGAGCAGTACTTC.

The V and J genes are TRBV7-9 and TRBJ2-5, with D unresolved. The CDR3 runs to 10 residues. Germline lookup yields CDR1 SEHNR and CDR2 FQNEAQ (reference sequence). V lost 4 bases and J 7 bases, leaving 4 bases between the germline ends. The CDR3 DNA reads TGTGCCAGCAGCTCGAGGACCCAGTACTTC. This sequence encodes CASSSRTQYF.

The genes are TRBV4-2 and TRBJ1-5; TRBD1 matches 10 bases. CDR1 is LGHNA and CDR2 is YNFKEQ in the germline V gene. This CDR3 has 16 amino acids. V lost 1 base, J lost 2 bases, and 2 bases stayed unmatched. CDR3 coding DNA: TGTGCCAGCAGCCAAGGCGGGACAGGGGGCAATCAGCCCCAGCATTTT. This gives the protein CASSQGGTGGNQPQHF.

This chain uses TRBV28 with TRBJ1-1; TRBD1 agrees at 10 bases. Germline values: CDR1 MDHEN, CDR2 SYDVKM. Unmatched junction bases numbered 9, after V lost 5 bases and J lost 3 bases. This CDR3 spans 16 amino acids. The CDR3 DNA follows: TGTGCCAGCAGTATAGGGACAGGGGACGATGACACTGAAGCTTTCTTT. This translates into CASSIGTGDDDTEAFF.

The chain links TRBV2 to TRBJ2-1; TRBD2 aligns across 12 bases. J gave up 4 bases and V 10 bases, and 8 bases lay outside the gene matches. The CDR3 loop spans 15 amino acids. Per germline, CDR1 SNHLY and CDR2 FYNNEI. The CDR3 sequence is CATKGTSGLYNEQFF. Written as DNA, the CDR3 is TGTGCCACCAAAGGGACTAGCGGGTTATACAATGAGCAGTTCTTC. Variable domain in full (rest from reference TRBV2 and TRBJ2-1): EPEVTQTPSHQVTQMGQEVILRCVPISNHLYFYWYRQILGQKVEFLVSFYNNEISEKSEIFDDQFSVERPDGSNFTLKIRSTKLEDSAMYFCATKGTSGLYNEQFFGPGTRLTVL.

This clone turned up a few times. The chain combines TRBV14 with TRBJ2-7, with 11 bases aligning to TRBD2. The CDR3 is made up of 15 amino acids. Per the germline V gene, CDR1 is SGHDN and CDR2 is FVKESK. The V segment lost 3 bases and the J segment 5 bases; nucleotides outside the gene matches: 6. The CDR3 spells CASSHLAGGLNEQYF. CDR3 nucleotides: TGTGCCAGCAGCCACTTAGCGGGAGGGCTGAACGAGCAGTACTTC. Variable domain in full (rest from reference TRBV14 and TRBJ2-7): EAGVTQFPSHSVIEKGQTVTLRCDPISGHDNLYWYRRVMGKEIKFLLHFVKESKQDESGMPNNRFLAERTGGTYSTLKVQPAELEDSGVYFCASSHLAGGLNEQYFGPGTRLTVT.

This rearrangement joins TRBV15 to TRBJ1-2; no reliable D call. Trimming shortened V by 5 bases and J by 5 bases, and 9 bases separated the two germline ends. Germline loops: CDR1 LNHNV, CDR2 YYDKDF (reference sequence). This CDR3 region has 12 residues. CDR3 nucleotide sequence: TGTGCCACCAGCGCGAGATCTTATGGCTACACCTTC. This encodes CATSARSYGYTF.

In its sample, this clone was seen a few times. The rearrangement joins TRBV7-9 to TRBJ1-5; D ambiguous. V was cut by 5 bases and J by 3 bases, with 17 bases left in between. This CDR3 is built from 16 residues. The V gene's germline CDR1 is SEHNR and CDR2 FQNEAQ (reference sequence). The CDR3 protein is CASSRGFMDHNQPQHF. Here the CDR3 DNA reads TGTGCCAGCAGCCGCGGGTTTATGGACCACAATCAGCCCCAGCATTTT. The variable domain in full, completed from reference TRBV7-9 and TRBJ1-5, reads DTGVSQNPRHKITKRGQNVTFRCDPISEHNRLYWYRQTLGQGPEFLTYFQNEAQLEKSRLLSDRFSAERPKGSFSTLEIQRTEQGDSAMYLCASSRGFMDHNQPQHFGDGTRLSIL.

The chain has TRBV19 and TRBJ2-1; 10 nucleotides align to TRBD2. This CDR3 is built from 15 residues. Germline V CDR1 and CDR2: LNHDA, SQIVND (reference sequence). Unmatched junction bases numbered 11, after V lost 6 bases and J lost 9 bases. As DNA, the CDR3 is TGTGCCAGTAGAGCAGGTCAAGCGGGAGGGGGTGAGCAGTTCTTC. It is translated as CASRAGQAGGGEQFF. The whole variable domain, remainder taken from reference TRBV19 and TRBJ2-1, is DGGITQSPKYLFRKEGQNVTLSCEQNLNHDAMYWYRQDPGQGLRLIYYSQIVNDFQKGDIAEGYSVSREKKESFPLTVTSAQKNPTAFYLCASRAGQAGGGEQFFGPGTRLTVL.

This clone was picked up a small number of times. V and J are TRBV10-2 and TRBJ2-3; 10 bases fit TRBD2. Germline CDR1 is WSHSY and CDR2 is SAAADI. The CDR3 runs to 16 residues. The trim removed 7 bases at V and 2 bases at J, leaving 9 bases unmatched. The CDR3 nucleotides are TGCGCCAGCACAAGTACTAGCGGGGTGGTCACAGATACGCAGTATTTT. Translation gives CASTSTSGVVTDTQYF.

V usage is TRBV5-1 and J usage is TRBJ2-2; D may be TRBD1 (5 bases). Deletions cut 6 bases from V and 0 bases from J, with 12 bases between. The V gene's germline CDR1 is SGHRS and CDR2 YFSETQ. The length of the CDR3 is 15 residues. The CDR3 nucleotides read TGCGCCAGCACCGTGACAGCTACGAACACCGGGGAGCTGTTTTTT. Translated, it gives CASTVTATNTGELFF.

This rearrangement joins TRBV6-1 to TRBJ2-3; 8 bases align to TRBD1. Germline-derived CDR1 and CDR2 are MNHNS and SASEGT. The CDR3 runs 16 residues. V lost 0 bases and J lost 6; bases outside the gene matches: 8. This chain's CDR3 is CASSEARTGFRDTQYF. Written as DNA, the CDR3 is TGTGCCAGCAGTGAAGCTCGGACAGGGTTTCGGGATACGCAGTATTTT.

In this sample, this clone turned up once. J is TRBJ2-7 and V is TRBV6-1; no definite D call. V lost 3 bases and J 1 base, leaving 7 bases between the germline ends. CDR1 and CDR2 (germline): MNHNS, SASEGT. The CDR3 is 13 residues long. CDR3 DNA sequence: TGTGCCAGCAGTGACCAGCGATCCTACGAGCAGTACTTC. It encodes CASSDQRSYEQYF.

The chain uses TRBV27 and TRBJ2-2; 8 bases fit TRBD1. Germline assignment: CDR1 MNHEY and CDR2 SMNVEV (reference sequence). V was clipped by 6 bases and J by 0 bases; unmatched bases: 3. This CDR3 has 15 residues. The CDR3 is CASSLDRANTGELFF. DNA of the CDR3: TGTGCCAGCAGCCTGGACAGGGCGAACACCGGGGAGCTGTTTTTT.

The V and J genes are TRBV18 and TRBJ1-5; D perhaps matches TRBD1 (5 bases). Germline-derived CDR1 and CDR2 are KGHSH and LQKENI. The CDR3 contains 16 residues. Trimming pared 0 bases from V and 2 bases from J, leaving 11 bases between. CDR3 nucleotides: TGTGCCAGCTCACCACCGAATGACAGTGGCAATCAGCCCCAGCATTTT. Translating it yields CASSPPNDSGNQPQHF.

The V call is TRBV27, the J call TRBJ1-5, with no clear D. The CDR3 consists of 11 residues. Germline-derived CDR1 and CDR2 are MNHEY and SMNVEV (reference sequence). V dropped 8 bases and J dropped 4 bases, with 6 bases sitting between them. CDR3 sequence: CASGLNQPQHF. DNA of the CDR3: TGTGCCAGCGGGCTGAATCAGCCCCAGCATTTT.

The chain combines TRBV29-1 with TRBJ2-5, with a tentative D call TRBD1 (6 bases). The CDR3 is 14 amino acids. Germline CDR1 reads SQVTM; CDR2 reads ANQGSEA. Between the trimmed V and J ends, which lost 6 bases and 5 bases, there was a span of 19 bases. CDR3 residues: CSVHRVAPGETQYF. DNA of the CDR3: TGCAGCGTACACAGGGTCGCCCCAGGGGAGACCCAGTACTTC.

This rearrangement joins TRBV30 to TRBJ1-1, with D maybe TRBD1 (6 bases). Germline loops: CDR1 GTSNPN, CDR2 SVGIG (reference sequence). The CDR3 runs to 15 residues. V lost 4 bases and J 2 bases, leaving 17 bases between the germline ends. The CDR3 sequence is CAWTSRGAFNTEAFF. The CDR3 bases are TGTGCCTGGACGTCACGGGGGGCTTTTAACACTGAAGCTTTCTTT.

The chain combines TRBV27 with TRBJ1-5; D possibly corresponds to TRBD1 (6 bases). Germline V gives CDR1 MNHEY, CDR2 SMNVEV (reference sequence). The CDR3 length is 15 residues. The V gene lost 3 bases and the J gene lost 5 bases, with 14 bases spanning the gap. This chain's CDR3 is CASSFSNRVDQPQHF. As DNA, the CDR3 is TGTGCCAGCAGTTTCTCGAACAGGGTTGATCAGCCCCAGCATTTT.

The V call is TRBV29-1, the J call TRBJ1-1, with 7 bases matching TRBD1. The CDR3 runs to 13 residues. V shed 7 bases and J 2 bases; nucleotides not matched to a gene: 7. The germline gives CDR1 SQVTM, CDR2 ANQGSEA. Here the CDR3 DNA reads TGCAGCGCACAGACAGGGTTAAACACTGAAGCTTTCTTT. Its translation: CSAQTGLNTEAFF. The full variable domain, in which reference TRBV29-1 and TRBJ1-1 provide the parts outside the CDR3, is SAVISQKPSRDICQRGTSLTIQCQVDSQVTMMFWYRQQPGQSLTLIATANQGSEATYESGFVIDKFPISRPNLTFSTLTVSNMSPEDSSIYLCSAQTGLNTEAFFGQGTRLTVV.

The V gene is TRBV2, the J gene TRBJ2-3; TRBD1 agrees at 9 bases. This CDR3 has 14 amino acids. CDR1 is SNHLY, CDR2 FYNNEI, per germline. V lost 8 bases to trimming and J lost 7 bases; unmatched junction nucleotides: 10. The CDR3 loop is CASVKGQGIHTQYF. The CDR3 coding sequence is TGTGCCAGCGTCAAGGGACAGGGAATACATACGCAGTATTTT.

The V gene is TRBV27, the J gene TRBJ2-7, with 9 bases lining up with TRBD2. CDR3 length equals 14 residues. The germline V gene has CDR1 MNHEY and CDR2 SMNVEV (reference sequence). Trimming took 9 bases from V and 6 from J; bases not matched to a gene: 12. The DNA for the CDR3 is TGTGCCAGAGTGCTATGTGCGGGAGGGGGCGAGCAGTACTTC. Translated: CARVLCAGGGEQYF.